These 30 T cell receptor beta chains came from one sample sequenced in a study of blood T cells in healthy people across ages. Through a sample-barcoded 5' primer and a J-beta primer mix, a second PCR was run for 7 to 11 cycles. TCRdb ran MiXCR on the 5' RACE reads and lists one entry per CDR3 protein. Altogether about 600,000 distinct CDR3 sequences are present, around half being singletons, with the ten largest covering 20% to 25%. The sequenced sample was blood. These receptors were collected from a man at least 80 years old in good health.

This chain uses TRBV29-1 with TRBJ2-3; D not certain. The germline V gene has CDR1 SQVTM and CDR2 ANQGSEA. The V end lost 2 bases, the J end lost 3 bases, and 6 bases lay between the germline ends. The CDR3 has 12 residues. The CDR3 DNA is TGCAGCGTTGAAATTCTGACAGATACGCAGTATTTT. As protein: CSVEILTDTQYF.

This clonotype was counted a few times. CDR3 region: CASSLVWNEQFF. The CDR3 nucleotides are TGTGCCAGCAGCTTGGTATGGAATGAGCAGTTCTTC. The chain couples TRBV7-9 to TRBJ2-1; D remains ambiguous. Germline CDR1 SEHNR, CDR2 FQNEAQ (reference sequence). The V gene lost 3 bases and the J gene lost 7 bases, with 7 bases spanning the gap. The length of the CDR3 is 12 residues.

This clonotype was seen a handful of times. This chain connects TRBV28 to TRBJ2-1, with D tentatively TRBD1 (5 bases). Germline loops: CDR1 MDHEN, CDR2 SYDVKM. This CDR3 has 15 residues. V gave up 8 bases and J gave up 2 bases, with 16 bases separating them. CDR3 bases: TGTGCCAGCGGACAAATAGGGAACCCCTACAATGAGCAGTTCTTC. Translated, it gives CASGQIGNPYNEQFF.

The rearrangement uses TRBV6-2 or TRBV6-3 and TRBJ2-5, with D perhaps matching TRBD2 (5 bases). The length of the CDR3 is 14 residues. Trimming left V 2 bases short and J 3 bases short, with 10 bases between. The germline CDR1 and CDR2 sequences are MNHEY and SVGEGT. The CDR3 region is CASSYVRGEETQYF. Here the CDR3 DNA reads TGTGCCAGCAGTTACGTTCGGGGTGAAGAGACCCAGTACTTC.

This clonotype has ten or more counts. This rearrangement joins TRBV3-1 to TRBJ2-7; D is ambiguous. The CDR3 runs to 14 residues. The germline V and J ends were trimmed by 4 bases and 1 base, with 11 bases remaining between them. Germline V gene sequence: CDR1 LGHDT, CDR2 YNNKEL (reference sequence). The CDR3, as DNA: TGTGCCAGCAGCCTAGGGCCCGTGTCCTACGAGCAGTACTTC. Amino acid sequence: CASSLGPVSYEQYF.

This clonotype was seen repeatedly, ten times or more. The genes are TRBV6-6 and TRBJ2-3; possibly TRBD2 for D (6 bases). V was shortened by 2 bases and J by 0 bases, with 12 bases between the two germline ends. This CDR3 comprises 16 residues. Germline-derived CDR1 and CDR2 are MNHNY and SVGAGI (reference sequence). CDR3 nucleotide sequence: TGTGCCAGCAGTTACCCGTCGCGGGGAAGCACAGATACGCAGTATTTT. Translation: CASSYPSRGSTDTQYF.

V and J are TRBV7-3 and TRBJ1-1; D gene unclear. The germline V and J ends were trimmed by 3 bases and 3 bases, with 8 bases remaining between them. Germline CDR1 reads SGHTA; CDR2 reads FQGTGA. The CDR3 spans 13 residues. CDR3: CASSFNIDTEAFF. The CDR3 DNA is TGTGCCAGCAGCTTCAACATCGACACTGAAGCTTTCTTT. Supplemented by reference TRBV7-3 and TRBJ1-1, the full variable domain reads GAGVSQTPSNKVTEKGKYVELRCDPISGHTALYWYRQSLGQGPEFLIYFQGTGAADDSGLPNDRFFAVRPEGSVSTLKIQRTERGDSAVYLCASSFNIDTEAFFGQGTRLTVV.

This clonotype was picked up one time. The V gene is TRBV20-1, the J gene TRBJ1-6, with unresolved D. The CDR3 runs to 15 residues. Germline V lookup: CDR1 DFQATT, CDR2 SNEGSKA (reference sequence). V lost 2 bases and J lost 4, with 12 bases in between. The CDR3: CSARRPRQYNSPLHF. The CDR3 DNA reads as TGCAGTGCTAGACGTCCGCGGCAGTATAATTCACCCCTCCACTTT.

This clonotype was seen a single time. A clone one base away is much larger, so this may be a read error. The rearrangement uses TRBV6-6 and TRBJ1-1, with 8 bases lining up with TRBD1. The CDR3 extends over 15 amino acids. Germline loops: CDR1 MNHNY, CDR2 SVGAGI (reference sequence). The CDR3 reads CASSYSQGAVTGAFF. The DNA for the CDR3 is TGTGCCAGCAGTTACTCTCAGGGGGCTGTCACTGGAGCTTTCTTT.

The gene calls are TRBV6-2 or TRBV6-3 and TRBJ2-1, with 14 nucleotides matching TRBD2. J was trimmed by 14 bases and V by 5 bases; bases with no gene match: 11. The CDR3 totals 15 residues. Per germline, CDR1 MNHEY and CDR2 SVGEGT. The CDR3 loop is CASSTPAGLAGGEFF. In DNA form, the CDR3 reads TGTGCCAGCAGTACCCCGGCCGGACTAGCGGGAGGAGAGTTCTTC.

This chain joins TRBV7-9 and TRBJ1-1; the D gene is possibly TRBD1 (5 bases). Between the trimmed V and J ends, which lost 4 bases and 4 bases, there was a span of 10 bases. From germline, CDR1 is SEHNR and CDR2 FQNEAQ (reference sequence). The CDR3 is made up of 13 amino acids. The CDR3 nucleotides read TGTGCCAGCAGCTATGGGACTTCCACTGAAGCTTTCTTT. Translated: CASSYGTSTEAFF.

This chain joins TRBV6-6 and TRBJ1-2, with unresolved D. Germline V lookup: CDR1 MNHNY, CDR2 SVGAGI (reference sequence). The V gene lost 8 bases and the J gene lost 1 base, with 11 bases spanning the gap. The CDR3 consists of 13 residues. Here the CDR3 reads CASRPGINYGYTF. For the CDR3, the DNA is TGTGCCAGCCGGCCGGGCATTAACTATGGCTACACCTTC.

In its sample, this clonotype was seen many times. The chain combines TRBV27 with TRBJ2-5, with D hard to call. This CDR3 comprises 12 residues. V shed 3 bases and J shed 5 bases, with 7 bases lying between them. Germline-derived CDR1 and CDR2 are MNHEY and SMNVEV (reference sequence). Written as DNA, the CDR3 is TGTGCCAGCAGTTTGGGTTGGGAGACCCAGTACTTC. This codes for CASSLGWETQYF.

This clonotype showed up just a few times. The chain combines TRBV7-9 with TRBJ2-3; D is unclear. Per germline, CDR1 SEHNR and CDR2 FQNEAQ (reference sequence). This CDR3 has 15 residues. The ends were cut back, 1 base at V and 4 bases at J, with 12 bases in the middle. CDR3 amino acids: CASSLVTPGADTQYF. The CDR3 coding sequence is TGTGCCAGCAGCTTAGTGACTCCGGGCGCAGATACGCAGTATTTT.

This clonotype was recorded a few times. The rearrangement links TRBV6-5 to TRBJ1-5; 12 positions match TRBD1. J gave up 6 bases and V 5 bases, and 8 bases lay outside the gene matches. The germline gives CDR1 MNHEY, CDR2 SVGAGI. The CDR3 spans 16 residues. The CDR3 loop is CASSRGTGGAVQPQHF. Written as DNA, the CDR3 is TGTGCCAGCAGTCGCGGGACAGGGGGCGCGGTTCAGCCCCAGCATTTT.

The V gene is TRBV29-1, the J gene TRBJ2-3; 7 nucleotides match TRBD2. The germline V gene has CDR1 SQVTM and CDR2 ANQGSEA. This CDR3 has 13 amino acids. The trim removed 7 bases at V and 2 bases at J, leaving 6 bases unmatched. CDR3 in amino acids: CSAGTMYTDTQYF. The CDR3 nucleotides read TGCAGCGCCGGGACTATGTACACAGATACGCAGTATTTT.

CDR3 DNA: TGTGCCAGCAGCTTCAATGGGCGGGAAGCTTTCTTT. Translation: CASSFNGREAFF. V is TRBV11-2 and J is TRBJ1-1; D unclear. Per the germline V gene, CDR1 is SGHAT and CDR2 is FQNNGV. Trimming took 3 bases from V and 8 from J, leaving 10 bases between them. The CDR3 contains 12 residues.

This rearrangement joins TRBV29-1 to TRBJ2-1, with 9 nucleotides matching TRBD2. With 3 bases clipped from V and 8 bases from J, the junction kept 17 bases outside the gene matches. The CDR3 length is 17 residues. In germline, CDR1 is SQVTM, CDR2 ANQGSEA. The CDR3 is CSVDPASGDKSSDEQFF. In nucleotides, the CDR3 is TGCAGCGTTGATCCGGCTAGCGGGGATAAAAGTTCGGATGAGCAGTTCTTC.

The chain employs TRBV4-3 and TRBJ2-1, with 9 bases matching TRBD2. Germline loops: CDR1 LGHNA, CDR2 YSLEER. The CDR3 loop spans 18 amino acids. V lost 3 bases to trimming and J lost 0 bases; unmatched junction nucleotides: 9. CDR3 sequence reads: CASSHLIAGASSYNEQFF. The CDR3, as DNA: TGCGCCAGCAGCCATCTAATAGCGGGAGCTTCCTCCTACAATGAGCAGTTCTTC.

This rearrangement joins TRBV6-2 or TRBV6-3 to TRBJ2-7, with D perhaps matching TRBD2 (5 bases). TRBJ2-5 matches the DNA end more closely, so the J call is doubtful. Looked up from germline, CDR1 is MNHEY and CDR2 is SVGEGT. The CDR3 has 12 amino acids. This CDR3 reads CASSFGRQTQYF. CDR3 in DNA: TGTGCCAGCAGTTTTGGGAGACAGACCCAGTACTTC.

This clonotype was seen a handful of times. The chain couples TRBV5-1 to TRBJ2-1; D uncertain. The germline CDR1 and CDR2 sequences are SGHRS and YFSETQ. Trimming removed 0 bases from V and 4 bases from J, with 11 bases in between. This CDR3 has 15 amino acids. The CDR3 sequence: CASSLVGDKYNEQFF. Here the CDR3 DNA reads TGCGCCAGCAGCTTGGTTGGAGACAAGTACAATGAGCAGTTCTTC.

This sequence joins TRBV14 and TRBJ1-2; TRBD1 is a possible D gene (5 bases). CDR1 and CDR2 (germline): SGHDN, FVKESK. CDR3 length: 17 amino acids. V shed 3 bases and J shed 7 bases, with 24 bases lying between them. CDR3 residues: CASSQTRSGGRAGGYTF. DNA of the CDR3: TGTGCCAGCAGCCAGACCCGGAGTGGGGGACGGGCTGGTGGCTACACCTTC.

The chain carries TRBV20-1 and TRBJ1-3, with a tentative D call TRBD1 (5 bases). This CDR3 is built from 14 residues. Germline assignment: CDR1 DFQATT and CDR2 SNEGSKA (reference sequence). Trimming removed 0 bases at V and 5 bases at J, with 11 bases between. The CDR3 here is CSARDRGTRNTIYF. The CDR3 nucleotides are TGCAGTGCTAGAGATCGCGGGACGAGAAACACCATATATTTT.

The chain links TRBV20-1 to TRBJ2-7, with 7 bases aligning to TRBD2. Trimming cost V 6 bases and J 0 bases; bases outside gene matches: 8. Per germline, CDR1 DFQATT and CDR2 SNEGSKA (reference sequence). CDR3 length: 14 amino acids. The CDR3 is CSAPRGGNSYEQYF. CDR3 DNA: TGCAGTGCCCCTCGGGGAGGGAACTCCTACGAGCAGTACTTC.

The chain recombines TRBV6-5 with TRBJ1-2, with 11 bases that match TRBD1. From germline, CDR1 is MNHEY and CDR2 SVGAGI. With 5 bases clipped from V and 8 bases from J, the junction kept 10 bases outside the gene matches. The CDR3 is 15 residues long. CDR3 loop: CASSPPDRGLRGYTF. The DNA for the CDR3 is TGTGCCAGCAGTCCGCCGGACAGGGGGCTGCGGGGCTACACCTTC.

The rearrangement joins TRBV6-6 to TRBJ2-3; possibly TRBD2 for D (6 bases). CDR1 and CDR2 (germline): MNHNY, SVGAGI (reference sequence). The CDR3 totals 16 residues. V was trimmed by 5 bases and J by 5 bases, leaving 20 bases between them. The CDR3 sequence: CASSTRGRGSRDTQYF. The CDR3 DNA is TGTGCCAGCAGTACCAGAGGACGGGGGTCAAGAGATACGCAGTATTTT.

This clonotype was counted a few times. This may be a read error: a much more frequent sequence differs by one nucleotide. The chain uses TRBV6-6 and TRBJ2-7, with a tentative D call TRBD1 (6 bases). The CDR3 has 15 residues. Germline V gene sequence: CDR1 MNHNY, CDR2 SVGAGI (reference sequence). Trimming took 5 bases from V and 0 from J, leaving 14 bases between them. CDR3: CASSPRGSGSYEQYF. CDR3 in DNA: TGTGCCAGCAGTCCCAGGGGCTCAGGCTCCTACGAGCAGTACTTC.

In this sample, this clonotype turned up many times. The gene calls are TRBV3-1 and TRBJ2-1, with 8 nucleotides matching TRBD2. The V gene end was trimmed by 2 bases and the J gene end by 11 bases; junction bases not matched to a gene: 2. The germline V gene has CDR1 LGHDT and CDR2 YNNKEL (reference sequence). This CDR3 has 12 residues. CDR3 sequence (DNA): TGTGCCAGCAGCCAACGGGGGGGACAGCAGTTCTTC. Protein sequence: CASSQRGGQQFF.

This clonotype has more than one count but fewer than ten. The rearrangement uses TRBV3-1 and TRBJ2-5; TRBD2 agrees at 11 bases. Germline CDR1 and CDR2: LGHDT and YNNKEL (reference sequence). Trimming cost V 4 bases and J 4 bases; bases outside gene matches: 11. The CDR3 contains 17 residues. CDR3 bases: TGTGCCAGCAGCCCCAAACTGCGACTAGCGGGAAGAGAGACCCAGTACTTC. Translated, it gives CASSPKLRLAGRETQYF.

CDR3 loop: CASSLNRGEAFF. The DNA of the CDR3 is TGTGCCAGCAGCTTAAACCGGGGTGAAGCTTTCTTT. This rearrangement joins TRBV7-9 to TRBJ1-1; D unresolved. Germline loops: CDR1 SEHNR, CDR2 FQNEAQ (reference sequence). The V and J ends lost 2 bases and 7 bases respectively, with 8 bases between them. The CDR3 has 12 residues. Full variable domain (remainder filled in from reference TRBV7-9 and TRBJ1-1): DTGVSQNPRHKITKRGQNVTFRCDPISEHNRLYWYRQTLGQGPEFLTYFQNEAQLEKSRLLSDRFSAERPKGSFSTLEIQRTEQGDSAMYLCASSLNRGEAFFGQGTRLTVV.